This is a list of T cell receptor beta chains from one sample in a study of blood T cell repertoires in COVID-19. Generated by immunoSEQ multiplex PCR, the TCRdb table keeps only in-frame clones and is missing some. The sample has about 15,000 clones; roughly 80% are singletons. The sequenced sample was peripheral blood. These TCRs come from a human donor in a cohort sampled during active COVID-19. CDR3s include the opening cysteine and the closing phenylalanine or tryptophan. A D gene is named only where the DNA matches it firmly. The size entry is marked missing in some rows and otherwise reads once, few, many or a size class.

V: TRBV21-1
D: .
J: TRBJ2-3
size: .
CDR3: CASSEYGDRGTDTQYF
DNA: TGTGCCAGCAGCGAATACGGGGACAGGGGAACAGATACGCAGTATTTT

V: TRBV6-6
D: TRBD2
J: TRBJ2-1
size: .
CDR3: CASSRKRRRELEGEQFF
DNA: TGTGCCAGCAGTCGGAAACGGCGGCGGGAGTTAGAGGGGGAGCAGTTCTTC

V: TRBV27
D: .
J: TRBJ2-1
size: .
CDR3: CASSLNSQPNEQFF
DNA: TGTGCCAGCAGTTTAAACTCACAGCCCAATGAGCAGTTCTTC

V: TRBV6-5
D: .
J: TRBJ1-1
size: once
CDR3: CASSQRRNTEAFF
DNA: TGTGCCAGCAGTCAGAGGCGGAACACTGAAGCTTTCTTT

V: TRBV7-9
D: TRBD1
J: TRBJ1-1
size: .
CDR3: CASSSTGGLEAFF
DNA: TGTGCCAGCAGTTCGACAGGGGGGCTTGAAGCTTTCTTT

V: TRBV5-1
D: TRBD2
J: TRBJ2-7
size: .
CDR3: CASSTSGRAYEQYF
DNA: TGCGCCAGCTCTACTAGCGGGAGGGCATACGAGCAGTACTTC

V: TRBV21-1
D: .
J: TRBJ1-1
size: .
CDR3: CASLHRSGSTPRRKNTEAFF
DNA: TGTGCCAGTCTGCATAGATCCGGAAGCACCCCACGGAGAAAGAACACTGAAGCTTTCTTT

V: TRBV6-6
D: TRBD1
J: TRBJ2-1
size: .
CDR3: CASSYAGTANNEQFF
DNA: TGTGCCAGCAGTTACGCCGGGACAGCAAACAATGAGCAGTTCTTC

V: TRBV7-2
D: .
J: TRBJ1-2
size: .
CDR3: CASSPWQGALSNYGYTF
DNA: TGTGCCAGCAGCCCATGGCAGGGCGCACTGTCTAACTATGGCTACACCTTC

V: TRBV2
D: .
J: TRBJ2-2
size: few
CDR3: CASSVGLGDTGELFF
DNA: TGTGCCAGCAGTGTGGGCCTCGGGGACACCGGGGAGCTGTTTTTT

V: TRBV4-2
D: TRBD1
J: TRBJ2-1
size: few
CDR3: CASSRPGTGMVEQFF
DNA: TGTGCCAGCAGCCGACCCGGGACAGGGATGGTTGAGCAGTTCTTC

V: TRBV6-4
D: TRBD2
J: TRBJ2-1
size: .
CDR3: CASSGLAGTYNEQFF
DNA: TGTGCCAGCAGTGGGCTAGCGGGTACCTACAATGAGCAGTTCTTC

V: TRBV11-3
D: TRBD2
J: TRBJ2-3
size: .
CDR3: CASSLASGSTDTQYF
DNA: TGTGCCAGCAGCTTGGCTAGCGGAAGCACAGATACGCAGTATTTT

V: TRBV6-1
D: .
J: TRBJ2-1
size: once
CDR3: CASSEAGLLQFF
DNA: TGTGCCAGCAGTGAAGCCGGGTTATTGCAGTTCTTC

V: TRBV2
D: .
J: TRBJ2-3
size: .
CDR3: CASTQRLSTDTQYF
DNA: TGTGCCAGCACACAAAGACTGAGCACAGATACGCAGTATTTT

V: TRBV7-9
D: .
J: TRBJ1-3
size: .
CDR3: CASSSHWASSGNTIYF
DNA: TGTGCCAGCAGCTCCCATTGGGCAAGCTCTGGAAACACCATATATTTT

V: TRBV7-9
D: .
J: TRBJ1-4
size: few
CDR3: CASSLAAGAASHEKLFF
DNA: TGTGCCAGCAGCTTAGCGGCCGGAGCAGCTTCACACGAAAAACTGTTTTTT

V: TRBV27
D: .
J: TRBJ2-5
size: .
CDR3: CASSRGSPHETQYF
DNA: TGTGCCAGCAGTCGAGGGAGTCCCCATGAGACCCAGTACTTC

V: TRBV24-1
D: TRBD2
J: TRBJ2-3
size: .
CDR3: CATSVTSGRGADTQYF
DNA: TGTGCCACCAGTGTCACTAGCGGGAGGGGCGCAGATACGCAGTATTTT

V: TRBV28
D: TRBD1
J: TRBJ1-3
size: .
CDR3: CASSLGQGDNTIYF
DNA: TGTGCCAGCAGTTTAGGACAGGGCGATAACACCATATATTTT

V: TRBV18
D: TRBD2
J: TRBJ2-5
size: once
CDR3: CASSPSTSGRNQETQYF
DNA: TGTGCCAGCTCACCGTCGACTAGCGGCCGGAACCAAGAGACCCAGTACTTC

V: TRBV19
D: TRBD1
J: TRBJ2-3
size: .
CDR3: CASSIGTGSTDTQYF
DNA: TGTGCCAGTAGTATCGGGACAGGCAGCACAGATACGCAGTATTTT

V: TRBV7-9
D: .
J: TRBJ2-1
size: .
CDR3: CASSLDRPNEQFF
DNA: TGTGCCAGCAGTCTCGACAGACCTAATGAGCAGTTCTTC

V: TRBV15
D: .
J: TRBJ2-1
size: .
CDR3: CATSRDLNSLNEQFF
DNA: TGTGCCACCAGCAGAGATTTGAACAGCCTCAATGAGCAGTTCTTC

V: TRBV6-5
D: .
J: TRBJ2-5
size: .
CDR3: CASSPRRGQETQYF
DNA: TGTGCCAGCAGCCCGAGAAGGGGCCAAGAGACCCAGTACTTC

V: TRBV27
D: TRBD2
J: TRBJ2-1
size: .
CDR3: CASSLDASGVNEQFF
DNA: TGTGCCAGCAGTTTAGATGCTAGCGGGGTAAATGAGCAGTTCTTC

V: TRBV12-5
D: .
J: TRBJ2-7
size: .
CDR3: CASGLGGYEQYF
DNA: TGTGCTAGTGGTTTAGGGGGTTACGAGCAGTACTTC

V: TRBV6-1
D: .
J: TRBJ1-3
size: .
CDR3: CASSEKGAASGNTIYF
DNA: TGTGCCAGCAGTGAAAAAGGTGCGGCCTCTGGAAACACCATATATTTT

V: TRBV4-3
D: TRBD1
J: TRBJ2-7
size: once
CDR3: CASSRYRGPYEQYF
DNA: TGCGCCAGCAGCCGCTACAGGGGGCCCTACGAGCAGTACTTC

V: TRBV28
D: TRBD1
J: TRBJ1-2
size: .
CDR3: CASSSDRVNGYTF
DNA: TGTGCCAGCAGTTCGGACAGGGTAAATGGCTACACCTTC

V: TRBV27
D: .
J: TRBJ1-1
size: .
CDR3: CASSSTGTATEAFF
DNA: TGTGCCAGCAGTTCAACAGGGACGGCCACTGAAGCTTTCTTT

V: TRBV5-8
D: TRBD1
J: TRBJ2-4
size: .
CDR3: CASSIRTGSAKNIQYF
DNA: TGTGCCAGCAGCATACGGACAGGGTCAGCCAAAAACATTCAGTACTTC

V: TRBV28
D: .
J: TRBJ2-2
size: .
CDR3: CASSNNRDWAGELFF
DNA: TGTGCCAGCAGTAATAACAGGGATTGGGCCGGGGAGCTGTTTTTT

V: TRBV4-2
D: TRBD2
J: TRBJ2-5
size: .
CDR3: CASSQDFRGGAEKETQYF
DNA: TGTGCCAGCAGCCAAGATTTTCGGGGGGGGGCTGAAAAAGAGACCCAGTACTTC

V: TRBV28
D: .
J: TRBJ1-4
size: .
CDR3: CAAATNEKLFF
DNA: TGTGCCGCGGCAACTAATGAAAAACTGTTTTTT

V: TRBV14
D: .
J: TRBJ2-7
size: .
CDR3: CASSNQGRRYF
DNA: TGTGCCAGCAGCAATCAGGGTAGGAGGTACTTC

V: TRBV5-8
D: .
J: TRBJ2-3
size: .
CDR3: CASSFNRAGTDTQYF
DNA: TGTGCCAGCAGCTTCAACAGGGCGGGCACAGATACGCAGTATTTT

V: TRBV28
D: TRBD1
J: TRBJ2-5
size: few
CDR3: CASSSHGQGLRETQYF
DNA: TGTGCCAGCAGTTCACACGGACAGGGTTTGAGAGAGACCCAGTACTTC

V: TRBV6-1
D: TRBD2
J: TRBJ2-1
size: .
CDR3: CASSEVAGATSSYNEQFF
DNA: TGTGCCAGCAGTGAAGTAGCGGGAGCCACGAGCTCCTACAATGAGCAGTTCTTC

V: TRBV5-6
D: TRBD1
J: TRBJ2-3
size: .
CDR3: CASSLASRQGGTDTQYF
DNA: TGTGCCAGCAGCTTAGCATCTCGACAGGGGGGGACAGATACGCAGTATTTT

V: TRBV18
D: .
J: TRBJ1-1
size: .
CDR3: CASSPYVGSTGGDTEAFF
DNA: TGTGCCAGCTCACCTTATGTCGGGTCTACAGGTGGGGACACTGAAGCTTTCTTT

V: TRBV14
D: TRBD2
J: TRBJ2-7
size: .
CDR3: CASSPPLAGAEQTYEQYF
DNA: TGTGCCAGCAGCCCCCCCCTAGCGGGTGCTGAGCAAACCTACGAGCAGTACTTC

V: TRBV28
D: TRBD1
J: TRBJ2-3
size: .
CDR3: CASTAGQGRVTDTQYF
DNA: TGTGCCAGCACCGCCGGACAGGGTCGAGTCACAGATACGCAGTATTTT

V: TRBV19
D: TRBD1
J: TRBJ2-2
size: few
CDR3: CASSIPPTTGPGELFF
DNA: TGTGCCAGTAGTATTCCCCCAACGACAGGGCCCGGGGAGCTGTTTTTT

V: TRBV28
D: .
J: TRBJ2-1
size: once
CDR3: CASSLLGSGYNEQFF
DNA: TGTGCCAGCAGTTTACTCGGTAGCGGATACAATGAGCAGTTCTTC

V: TRBV21-1
D: .
J: TRBJ2-1
size: few
CDR3: CASSKVQGVEYNEQFF
DNA: TGTGCCAGCAGCAAAGTACAGGGGGTGGAGTACAATGAGCAGTTCTTC

V: TRBV9
D: .
J: TRBJ1-1
size: .
CDR3: CASSVIEGGTEAFF
DNA: TGTGCCAGCAGCGTAATCGAGGGGGGGACTGAAGCTTTCTTT

V: TRBV2
D: .
J: TRBJ2-1
size: few
CDR3: CADEAGGAGNNEQFF
DNA: TGTGCCGACGAGGCCGGGGGAGCCGGGAACAATGAGCAGTTCTTC

V: TRBV29-1
D: .
J: TRBJ1-4
size: .
CDR3: CSVEDREKLFF
DNA: TGCAGCGTTGAAGACCGGGAAAAACTGTTTTTT

V: TRBV10-3
D: .
J: TRBJ1-2
size: .
CDR3: CAISGGGEGYTF
DNA: TGTGCCATCAGTGGCGGGGGCGAGGGCTACACCTTC

V: TRBV28
D: .
J: TRBJ2-1
size: .
CDR3: CASSLDSPGYNEQFF
DNA: TGTGCCAGCAGTCTAGACTCCCCCGGGTACAATGAGCAGTTCTTC

V: TRBV15
D: .
J: TRBJ2-2
size: .
CDR3: CATSRDRRGHTGELFF
DNA: TGTGCCACCAGCAGAGACCGGAGGGGGCACACCGGGGAGCTGTTTTTT

V: TRBV11-3
D: .
J: TRBJ2-5
size: .
CDR3: CASSLGGRAALSEETQYF
DNA: TGTGCCAGCAGCTTAGGAGGCCGAGCCGCGTTATCGGAGGAGACCCAGTACTTC

V: TRBV4-1
D: .
J: TRBJ2-7
size: .
CDR3: CASSADSNSYEQYF
DNA: TGCGCCAGCAGCGCGGACTCTAACTCCTACGAGCAGTACTTC